The present entry profiles one T cell receptor beta chain with its context. Clones were sequenced by immunoSEQ multiplex PCR, and TCRdb holds only the in-frame ones, with some missing. The sample has hundreds of thousands of clones; around 74% are singletons. This sample was taken from a study of shared clonotypes between healthy human individuals. Study in general: Researchers assigned three CD4 naive, three CD4 memory, two CD8 naive and one CD8 memory plate to each donor.

J gave up 5 bases and V 3 bases, and 7 bases lay outside the gene matches. In germline, CDR1 is MDHEN, CDR2 SYDVKM. This CDR3 is 15 amino acids long. Sequencing was done on a sample of memory CD4+ T cells sorted from blood. As to subset: CD45RA-negative fraction. This TCR was recovered from a woman aged 25-40 years in good health. The chain has TRBV28 and TRBJ2-3, with 8 positions matching TRBD2. CDR3 nucleotide sequence: TGTGCCAGCAGTTTTGGGGGGACTAGAAGAGATACGCAGTATTTT. It translates to CASSFGGTRRDTQYF.